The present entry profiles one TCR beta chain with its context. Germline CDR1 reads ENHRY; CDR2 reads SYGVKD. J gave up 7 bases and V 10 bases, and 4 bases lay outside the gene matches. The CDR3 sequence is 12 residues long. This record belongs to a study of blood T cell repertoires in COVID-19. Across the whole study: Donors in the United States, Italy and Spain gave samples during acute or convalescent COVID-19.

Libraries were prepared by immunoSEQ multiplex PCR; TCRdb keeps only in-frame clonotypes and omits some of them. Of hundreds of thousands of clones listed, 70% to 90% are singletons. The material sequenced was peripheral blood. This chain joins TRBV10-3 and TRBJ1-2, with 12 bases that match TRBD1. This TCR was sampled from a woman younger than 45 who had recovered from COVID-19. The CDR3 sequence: CATRDRGLGYTF. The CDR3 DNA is TGTGCCACCAGGGACAGGGGGCTTGGCTACACCTTC.